This entry is about one TCR beta chain. What it binds is unknown. The sample belongs to a study of CD8 T cells in ankylosing spondylitis. Study results and caveats: Disease-linked clones had a CD8+ phenotype and relatively low frequency in peripheral blood. Blood of patients with ankylosing spondylitis appeared to be characterized by a TCR beta motif of eight highly homologous variants. Within matched ankylosing spondylitis synovial fluid, disease-linked clones were reportedly significantly enriched.

Quantitative 5'-RACE with molecular barcodes was used to make the TCR beta libraries. Each CDR3 protein gets one entry after TCRdb re-called the 5' RACE reads with MiXCR. The data contain a few hundred thousand distinct CDR3 sequences, under 20% of them singletons. V lost 3 bases and J lost 0, with 9 bases in between. CDR3 length equals 14 residues. This chain joins TRBV12-3 or TRBV12-4 and TRBJ2-7; D is unresolved. The sequenced sample consisted of blood, either unsorted or a sorted T cell fraction (not recorded which). This clonotype originated in a male donor with ankylosing spondylitis. CDR3: CASSFGWSSYEQYF. The DNA for the CDR3 is TGTGCCAGCAGTTTCGGGTGGAGCTCCTACGAGCAGTACTTC.